Listed below are T cell receptor beta chains from one sample, sequenced in a study of blood T cell repertoires in COVID-19. The repertoire was sequenced with immunoSEQ multiplex PCR; TCRdb's copy has only in-frame clones and lacks some. The sample lists some 150,000 clones, 80% occurring once. The source material was peripheral blood. All receptors derive from a man between 60 and 70 years old with acute or convalescent COVID-19. Each CDR3 is given with its conserved first and last residue.

V gene	CDR3 length	J gene	CDR3 protein
TRBV20-1	11	TRBJ2-5	CSAGRGGTQYF
TRBV9	15	TRBJ1-1	CASSVLTGRNTEAFF
TRBV15	15	TRBJ2-1	CATSLGTGDYNEQFF
TRBV5-5	14	TRBJ2-3	CASSLVRGGDTQYF
TRBV5-4	18	TRBJ2-3	CASSLMLGERGGTDTQYF
TRBV5-4	15	TRBJ2-1	CASSPRGTVNNEQFF
TRBV28	14	TRBJ1-2	CASSWGGRGAGYTF
TRBV28	15	TRBJ1-1	CASRGTGWGTDEAFF
TRBV6-6	14	TRBJ1-6	CASSYPGVGSPLHF
TRBV30	14	TRBJ1-5	CAWSSQGRAQPQHF
TRBV11-2	17	TRBJ2-2	CASSLVPAGINTGELFF
TRBV11-2	12	TRBJ2-7	CASSLVSQGQYF
TRBV19	15	TRBJ2-7	CASSMGLGLSYEQYF
TRBV20-1	15	TRBJ1-4	CSASPIRGPNEKLFF
TRBV4-1	16	TRBJ2-7	CASSQDYGTGRPEQYF
TRBV5-1	13	TRBJ2-7	CASSAGTDREQYF
TRBV10-3	15	TRBJ2-4	CAISELAGGESIQYF
TRBV28	14	TRBJ2-7	CASSLPGTAYEQYF
TRBV11-2	14	TRBJ1-3	CASSLGGSGNTIYF
TRBV19	19	TRBJ1-6	CASSKGRSGAQTYNSPLHF
TRBV3-1/TRBV3-2	15	TRBJ2-3	CASSPGLAGADTQYF
TRBV11-1	14	TRBJ2-5	CASSLGGNQETQYF
TRBV4-2	16	TRBJ1-5	CASSPQGEQGREPQHF
TRBV7-9	15	TRBJ1-2	CASSTRDREDYGYTF
TRBV5-6	16	TRBJ2-3	CASSLGSVSGGRRQYF
TRBV6-2/TRBV6-3	16	TRBJ2-2	CASSYSNLAGTGELFF
TRBV6-2/TRBV6-3	14	TRBJ2-7	CASSPGQMAYEQYF